Described below is a single TCR beta chain sequence and its context. V lost 4 bases to trimming and J lost 2 bases; unmatched junction nucleotides: 6. CDR3 length: 15 residues. In germline, CDR1 is SGHNT, CDR2 YYREEE (reference sequence). This sample is part of a study of identical twins. TCRdb independently ran MiXCR on the 5' RACE reads; one entry per CDR3 protein. The repertoire holds roughly 700,000 distinct CDR3 sequences, more than 6.5% seen once, with 0.98% in the top ten. The same sample was also studied in work on yellow fever vaccine responses in identical twins.

Material for sequencing was PBMCs. V gene TRBV5-4 combines with J gene TRBJ2-5; 9 bases are a match to TRBD1. This TCR was sampled from a woman under 30 in good health. CDR3 nucleotide sequence: TGTGCCAGCAGCGCGGCACAGGGGGCGCAAGAGACCCAGTACTTC. Translating it yields CASSAAQGAQETQYF.